The next 19 T cell receptor beta chains were all read from a single sample in a study of shared clonotypes between healthy human individuals. The repertoire was sequenced with immunoSEQ multiplex PCR; TCRdb's copy has only in-frame clones and lacks some. The sample contains roughly 1,500,000 clones, nearly 99% of which appear only once. The specimen sequenced was naive CD4+ T cells sorted from blood. Subset reported: CD45RA+ positively selected. These receptors were collected from a man aged 25 to 40 in good health.

This clone was recorded once. This chain links TRBV9 with TRBJ2-3; maybe TRBD1 (6 bases). CDR1 and CDR2 from the germline V gene are SGDLS and YYNGEE. Trimming left V 3 bases short and J 2 bases short, with 13 bases between. There are 15 residues in the CDR3. The CDR3 nucleotides read TGTGCCAGCAGCGACGGGACAAGACCCACAGATACGCAGTATTTT. Translation gives CASSDGTRPTDTQYF.

The chain combines TRBV19 with TRBJ2-7; TRBD1 is a possible D gene (6 bases). V lost 7 bases to trimming and J lost 6 bases, with 19 bases between them. Germline V lookup: CDR1 LNHDA, CDR2 SQIVND (reference sequence). The CDR3 extends over 14 amino acids. The DNA for the CDR3 is TGTGCCAGTAAGTTGGACAGTCGCGCTTCCGAGCAGTACTTC. This translates into CASKLDSRASEQYF.

V and J are TRBV23-1 and TRBJ2-5; D is ambiguous. TRBV23-1 is assigned to the ORF class and has an uncertain function. The germline V and J ends were trimmed by 8 bases and 5 bases, with 9 bases remaining between them. The CDR3 loop spans 11 amino acids. CDR3: CASAVGETQYF. The CDR3 DNA is TGCGCCAGCGCCGTGGGGGAGACCCAGTACTTC.

The V gene is TRBV7-8, the J gene TRBJ2-1; D is perhaps TRBD2 (6 bases). The germline V and J ends were trimmed by 1 base and 10 bases, with 17 bases remaining between them. The germline gives CDR1 SGHVS, CDR2 FQNEAQ. CDR3 length equals 15 residues. For the CDR3, the DNA is TGTGCCAGCAGCTTAGATGAGACTAGGAGTGCGGAGCAGTTCTTC. Residues: CASSLDETRSAEQFF.

The genes are TRBV9 and TRBJ2-2; 10 bases are a match to TRBD2. Germline CDR1 SGDLS, CDR2 YYNGEE. J gave up 0 bases and V 3 bases, and 20 bases lay outside the gene matches. CDR3 size: 22 residues. This CDR3 reads CASSGKAQRGATSGANTGELFF. Here the CDR3 DNA reads TGTGCCAGCAGCGGAAAGGCGCAGAGGGGCGCTACTAGCGGGGCGAACACCGGGGAGCTGTTTTTT. Together with reference TRBV9 and TRBJ2-2, the CDR3 gives the full variable domain: DSGVTQTPKHLITATGQRVTLRCSPRSGDLSVYWYQQSLDQGLQFLIQYYNGEERAKGNILERFSAQQFPDLHSELNLSSLELGDSALYFCASSGKAQRGATSGANTGELFFGEGSRLTVL.

The chain couples TRBV7-8 to TRBJ2-7; unclear D gene. The CDR3 has 14 residues. Germline V gene lookup returns CDR1 SGHVS and CDR2 FQNEAQ. V was trimmed by 3 bases and J by 3 bases, leaving 12 bases between them. The CDR3 sequence is CASSFVDGVYEQYF. CDR3 nucleotides: TGTGCCAGCAGCTTCGTCGACGGAGTCTACGAGCAGTACTTC. Based on the CDR3 plus reference TRBV7-8 and TRBJ2-7, the full variable domain is GAGVSQSPRYKVAKRGQDVALRCDPISGHVSLFWYQQALGQGPEFLTYFQNEAQLDKSGLPSDRFFAERPEGSVSTLKIQRTQQEDSAVYLCASSFVDGVYEQYFGPGTRLTVT.

As for this clone: Other DNA sequences in the same sample also yield this CDR3. V and J are TRBV7-3 and TRBJ2-3, with TRBD2 matching over 10 bases. This CDR3 region has 16 residues. The J segment lost 0 bases and the V segment lost 5 bases, leaving 5 bases of the junction unmatched. Looked up from germline, CDR1 is SGHTA and CDR2 is FQGTGA. The CDR3 DNA reads TGTGCCAGCAGCCTAAGACTAGCGGGTAGCACAGATACGCAGTATTTT. As protein: CASSLRLAGSTDTQYF.

The J gene is TRBJ2-6, the V gene TRBV4-3; no clear D. The CDR3 extends over 17 amino acids. The germline V gene encodes CDR1 LGHNA and CDR2 YSLEER. V was trimmed by 0 bases and J by 2 bases, leaving 11 bases between them. In DNA, the CDR3 is TGCGCCAGCAGCCAAGAGGGTACGTCTCCTGGGGCCAACGTCCTGACTTTC. Its protein is CASSQEGTSPGANVLTF.

With regard to this clone: The junction shows a germline mismatch at one end, possibly a read error. V gene TRBV10-3 combines with J gene TRBJ2-5, with 14 bases that match TRBD2. Germline assignment: CDR1 ENHRY and CDR2 SYGVKD. The CDR3 contains 16 residues. The CDR3 DNA reads TGTGCCGTCAGGACAGGGACTAGCGGGAGTCGGGAGACCCAGTACTTC. Its translation: CAVRTGTSGSRETQYF.

The chain recombines TRBV25-1 with TRBJ2-1; D possibly uses TRBD1 or TRBD2 (6 bases each). Germline V gives CDR1 MGHDK, CDR2 SYGVNS. Trimming took 3 bases from V and 6 from J, leaving 12 bases between them. The length of the CDR3 is 14 residues. The CDR3 nucleotides are TGTGCCAGCAGTGATCCGGGGGCCCCCAATGAGCAGTTCTTC. Its translation is CASSDPGAPNEQFF.

The chain has TRBV4-3 and TRBJ2-7; a weak D match, TRBD1 (5 bases). Germline assignment: CDR1 LGHNA and CDR2 YSLEER. V was cut by 1 base and J by 3 bases, with 13 bases left in between. This CDR3 contains 15 residues. The CDR3 coding sequence is TGCGCCAGCAGCCAAGCGAGGCGAGACAGCTACGAGCAGTACTTC. Amino acids: CASSQARRDSYEQYF.

The V and J genes are TRBV7-3 and TRBJ2-5; D possibly corresponds to TRBD2 (6 bases). V lost 0 bases and J 5 bases, leaving 16 bases between the germline ends. The CDR3 has 16 residues. The germline V gene encodes CDR1 SGHTA and CDR2 FQGTGA. CDR3 nucleotides: TGTGCCAGCAGCTTAACAGGGCCCGGGAGCGGTGAGACCCAGTACTTC. Amino acid sequence: CASSLTGPGSGETQYF.

This clone was seen a single time. This chain joins TRBV5-1 and TRBJ2-4, with 12 bases that match TRBD2. The CDR3 consists of 16 residues. The germline gives CDR1 SGHRS, CDR2 YFSETQ. J lost 4 bases, V lost 0 bases, and 2 bases had no gene match. CDR3 coding DNA: TGCGCCAGCAGCTTGGAACTAGCGGGAGGAAAAAACATTCAGTACTTC. The encoded protein is CASSLELAGGKNIQYF.

CDR3 in amino acids: CAWSVVQGAGELFF. The CDR3 DNA sequence: TGTGCCTGGAGTGTAGTTCAGGGGGCCGGGGAGCTGTTTTTT. This chain joins TRBV30 and TRBJ2-2, with 7 positions matching TRBD1. Trimming removed 0 bases from V and 6 bases from J; junction bases left unmatched: 4. The CDR3 consists of 14 residues. Germline V gene data show CDR1 as GTSNPN and CDR2 as SVGIG (reference sequence). Combining the CDR3 with reference TRBV30 and TRBJ2-2 gives the whole variable domain SQTIHQWPATLVQPVGSPLSLECTVEGTSNPNLYWYRQAAGRGLQLLFYSVGIGQISSEVPQNLSASRPQDRQFILSSKKLLLSDSGFYLCAWSVVQGAGELFFGEGSRLTVL.

The CDR3 is CASSMNRGKISYEQYF. The CDR3 region has the DNA TGTGCCAGCAGCATGAACAGGGGTAAGATTTCCTACGAGCAGTACTTC. V and J are TRBV7-6 and TRBJ2-7; the match to TRBD1 covers 7 bases. V lost 5 bases, J lost 1 base, and 11 bases stayed unmatched. The CDR3 contains 16 residues. Germline V gene sequence: CDR1 SGHVS, CDR2 FNYEAQ.

This clone was counted once. The chain links TRBV28 to TRBJ1-1; 8 bases are shared with TRBD1. The ends lost 6 bases at V and 3 bases at J; junction bases unmatched: 6. Germline V gene lookup returns CDR1 MDHEN and CDR2 SYDVKM. The CDR3 loop spans 14 amino acids. The CDR3, as DNA: TGTGCCAGCAGATTTCAGGGGGCGTACACTGAAGCTTTCTTT. Translated: CASRFQGAYTEAFF.

The chain joins TRBV10-3 to TRBJ1-1; 7 positions agree with TRBD1. Per germline, CDR1 ENHRY and CDR2 SYGVKD. V gave up 0 bases and J gave up 8 bases; unmatched junction bases: 3. There are 13 residues in the CDR3. The CDR3 reads CAISESEGQEAFF. The CDR3 DNA sequence: TGTGCCATCAGTGAGTCTGAGGGACAGGAAGCTTTCTTT.

V usage is TRBV7-9 and J usage is TRBJ2-3; 7 nucleotides match TRBD2. The CDR3 is made up of 13 amino acids. The V gene end was trimmed by 5 bases and the J gene end by 4 bases; junction bases not matched to a gene: 3. CDR1 and CDR2 (germline): SEHNR, FQNEAQ (reference sequence). In nucleotides, the CDR3 is TGTGCCAGCAGCCCCGCGGGAGCAGATACGCAGTATTTT. This gives the protein CASSPAGADTQYF.

In this sample, this clone turned up once. This specimen includes other DNA sequences encoding the same CDR3. The genes are TRBV5-5 and TRBJ1-5, with D uncertain. V shed 0 bases and J shed 4 bases, with 8 bases lying between them. The germline CDR1 and CDR2 sequences are SGHKS and YYEKEE (reference sequence). This CDR3 is built from 14 residues. The CDR3 is CASSLVGGNQPQHF. The DNA for the CDR3 is TGTGCCAGCAGCTTGGTTGGAGGAAATCAGCCCCAGCATTTT.